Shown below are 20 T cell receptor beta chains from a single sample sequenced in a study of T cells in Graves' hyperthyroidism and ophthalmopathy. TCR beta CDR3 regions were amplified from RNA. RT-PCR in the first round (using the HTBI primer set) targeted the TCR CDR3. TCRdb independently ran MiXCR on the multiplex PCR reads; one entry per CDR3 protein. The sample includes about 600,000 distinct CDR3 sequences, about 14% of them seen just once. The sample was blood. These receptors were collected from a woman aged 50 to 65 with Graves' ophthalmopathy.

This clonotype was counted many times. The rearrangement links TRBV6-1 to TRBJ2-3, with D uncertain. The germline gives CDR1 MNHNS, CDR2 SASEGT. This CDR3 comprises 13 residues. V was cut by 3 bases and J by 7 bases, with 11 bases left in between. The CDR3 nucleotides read TGTGCCAGCAGTGATCTCTCCCGTAATACGCAGTATTTT. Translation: CASSDLSRNTQYF.

This CDR3 reads CASSLIEGTQYF. The DNA for the CDR3 is TGTGCCAGCAGCTTAATAGAGGGTACGCAGTATTTT. V gene TRBV7-9 combines with J gene TRBJ2-3, with D perhaps matching TRBD2 (5 bases). V was trimmed by 2 bases and J by 8 bases, leaving 8 bases between them. This CDR3 is built from 12 residues. Germline V gives CDR1 SEHNR, CDR2 FQNEAQ (reference sequence).

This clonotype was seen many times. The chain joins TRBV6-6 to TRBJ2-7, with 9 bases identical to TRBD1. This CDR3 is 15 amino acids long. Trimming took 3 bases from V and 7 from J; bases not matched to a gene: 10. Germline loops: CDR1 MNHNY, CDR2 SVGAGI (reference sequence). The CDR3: CASSYSRQGGREQYF. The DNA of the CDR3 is TGTGCCAGCAGTTATTCGCGACAGGGGGGAAGGGAGCAGTACTTC.

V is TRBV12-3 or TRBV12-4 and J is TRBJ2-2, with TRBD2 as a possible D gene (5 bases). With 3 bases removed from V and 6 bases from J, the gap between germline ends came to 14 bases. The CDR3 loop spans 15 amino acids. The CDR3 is CASSLELGRPGELFF. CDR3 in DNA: TGTGCCAGCAGTTTGGAGTTGGGGAGACCCGGGGAGCTGTTTTTT.

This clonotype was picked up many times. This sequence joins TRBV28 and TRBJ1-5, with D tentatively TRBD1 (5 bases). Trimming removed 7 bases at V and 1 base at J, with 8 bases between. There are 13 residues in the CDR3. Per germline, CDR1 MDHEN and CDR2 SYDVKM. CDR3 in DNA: TGTGCCAGCACAGGGACCAGCAATCAGCCCCAGCATTTT. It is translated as CASTGTSNQPQHF. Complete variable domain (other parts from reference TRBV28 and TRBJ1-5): DVKVTQSSRYLVKRTGEKVFLECVQDMDHENMFWYRQDPGLGLRLIYFSYDVKMKEKGDIPEGYSVSREKKERFSLILESASTNQTSMYLCASTGTSNQPQHFGDGTRLSIL.

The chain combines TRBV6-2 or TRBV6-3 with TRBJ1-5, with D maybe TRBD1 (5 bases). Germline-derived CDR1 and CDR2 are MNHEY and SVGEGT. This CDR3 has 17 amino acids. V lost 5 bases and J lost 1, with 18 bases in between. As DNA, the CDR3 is TGTGCCAGCAGTCGACGTCGGGTGGGGGGGAGCAATCAGCCCCAGCATTTT. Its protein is CASSRRRVGGSNQPQHF.

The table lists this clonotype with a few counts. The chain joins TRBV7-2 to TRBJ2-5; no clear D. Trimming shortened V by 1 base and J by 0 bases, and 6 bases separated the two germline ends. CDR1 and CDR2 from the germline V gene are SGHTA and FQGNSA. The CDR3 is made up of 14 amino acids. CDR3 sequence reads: CASSLGYNQETQYF. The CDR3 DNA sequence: TGTGCCAGCAGCTTAGGGTACAACCAAGAGACCCAGTACTTC. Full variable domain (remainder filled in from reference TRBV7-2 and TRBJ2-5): GAGVSQSPSNKVTEKGKDVELRCDPISGHTALYWYRQSLGQGLEFLIYFQGNSAPDKSGLPSDRFSAERTGGSVSTLTIQRTQQEDSAVYLCASSLGYNQETQYFGPGTRLLVL.

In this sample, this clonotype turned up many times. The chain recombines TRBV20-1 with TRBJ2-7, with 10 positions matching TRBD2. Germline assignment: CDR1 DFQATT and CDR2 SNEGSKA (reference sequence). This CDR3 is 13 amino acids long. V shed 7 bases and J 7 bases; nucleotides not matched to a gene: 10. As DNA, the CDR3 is TGCAGTGGGAGCGGGAGGGCCTTAAAAGAGCAGTACTTC. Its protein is CSGSGRALKEQYF.

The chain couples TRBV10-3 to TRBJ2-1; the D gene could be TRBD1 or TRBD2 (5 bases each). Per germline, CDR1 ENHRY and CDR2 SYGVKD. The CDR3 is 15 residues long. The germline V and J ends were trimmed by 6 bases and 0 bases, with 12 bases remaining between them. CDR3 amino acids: CAISATGLSYNEQFF. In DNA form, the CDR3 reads TGTGCCATCAGCGCCACGGGGCTCTCCTACAATGAGCAGTTCTTC.

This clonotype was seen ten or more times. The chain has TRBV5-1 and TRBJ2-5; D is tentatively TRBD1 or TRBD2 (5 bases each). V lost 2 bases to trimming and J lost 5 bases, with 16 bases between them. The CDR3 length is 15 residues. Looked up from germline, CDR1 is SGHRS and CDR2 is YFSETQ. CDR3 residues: CASSFTGSWGETQYF. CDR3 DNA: TGCGCCAGCAGCTTCACGGGATCCTGGGGGGAGACCCAGTACTTC.

The CDR3 DNA sequence: TGCGCCAGCAGTGAGTCTGGAGATCAGCCCCAGCATTTT. Amino acids: CASSESGDQPQHF. This sequence joins TRBV10-1 and TRBJ1-5; D remains unclear. The CDR3 totals 13 residues. V gave up 0 bases and J gave up 5 bases, with 5 bases separating them. The germline V gene has CDR1 WNHNN and CDR2 SYGVQD (reference sequence).

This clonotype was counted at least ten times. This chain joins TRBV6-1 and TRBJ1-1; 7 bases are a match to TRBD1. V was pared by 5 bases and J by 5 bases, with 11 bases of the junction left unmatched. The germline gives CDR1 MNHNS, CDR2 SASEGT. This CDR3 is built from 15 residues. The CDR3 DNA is TGTGCCAGCAGTTACAGACAGGGTGCGGAGACTGAAGCTTTCTTT. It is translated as CASSYRQGAETEAFF.

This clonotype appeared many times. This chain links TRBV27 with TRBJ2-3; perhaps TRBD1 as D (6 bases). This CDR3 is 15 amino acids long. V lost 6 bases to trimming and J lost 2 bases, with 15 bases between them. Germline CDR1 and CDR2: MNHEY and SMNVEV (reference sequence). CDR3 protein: CASSLTGQYTDTQYF. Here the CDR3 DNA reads TGTGCCAGCAGCCTCACTGGACAGTACACAGATACGCAGTATTTT.

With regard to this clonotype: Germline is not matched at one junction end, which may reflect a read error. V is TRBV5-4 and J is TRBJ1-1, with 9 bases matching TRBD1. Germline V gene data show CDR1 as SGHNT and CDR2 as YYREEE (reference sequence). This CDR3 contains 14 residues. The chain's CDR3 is CASSIDRGDTEALF. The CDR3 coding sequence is TGTGCCAGCAGCATAGACAGGGGGGACACTGAAGCTCTCTTT.

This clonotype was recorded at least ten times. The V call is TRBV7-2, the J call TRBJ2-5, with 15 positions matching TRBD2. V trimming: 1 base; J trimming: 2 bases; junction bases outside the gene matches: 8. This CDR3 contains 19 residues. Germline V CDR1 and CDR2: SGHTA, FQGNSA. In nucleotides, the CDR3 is TGTGCCAGCAGCTTAGTTGCGGGACTAGCGGGAGGACCACAAGAGACCCAGTACTTC. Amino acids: CASSLVAGLAGGPQETQYF.

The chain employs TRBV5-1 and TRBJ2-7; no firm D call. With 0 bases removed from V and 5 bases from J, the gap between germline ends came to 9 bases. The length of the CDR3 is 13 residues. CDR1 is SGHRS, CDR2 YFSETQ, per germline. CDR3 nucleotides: TGCGCCAGCAGCTTGGCCCTGGCCGACGAGCAGTACTTC. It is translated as CASSLALADEQYF.

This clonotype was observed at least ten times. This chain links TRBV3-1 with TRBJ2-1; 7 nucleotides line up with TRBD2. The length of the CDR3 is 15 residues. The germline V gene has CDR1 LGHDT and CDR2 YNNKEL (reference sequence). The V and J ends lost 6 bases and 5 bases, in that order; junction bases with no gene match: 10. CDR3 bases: TGTGCCAGCAGTCCCCTGACGGCGGGGGACAATGAGCAGTTCTTC. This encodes CASSPLTAGDNEQFF.

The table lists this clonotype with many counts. The CDR3 nucleotides read TGTGCCAGCAGCCCCCGACAGGGTGAAACCCCGTCCCGCCCCAATGAGCAGTTCTTC. As protein: CASSPRQGETPSRPNEQFF. This sequence joins TRBV7-2 and TRBJ2-1; TRBD1 matches at 7 bases. CDR1 is SGHTA, CDR2 FQGNSA, per germline. The V gene end was trimmed by 5 bases and the J gene end by 6 bases; junction bases not matched to a gene: 22. The CDR3 has 19 residues.

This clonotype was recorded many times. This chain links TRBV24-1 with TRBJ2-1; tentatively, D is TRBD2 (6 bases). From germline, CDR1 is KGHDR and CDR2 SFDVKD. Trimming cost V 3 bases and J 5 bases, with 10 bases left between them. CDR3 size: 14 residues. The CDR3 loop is CATSDPGGDNEQFF. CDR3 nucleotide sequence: TGTGCCACCAGTGATCCGGGCGGGGACAATGAGCAGTTCTTC.

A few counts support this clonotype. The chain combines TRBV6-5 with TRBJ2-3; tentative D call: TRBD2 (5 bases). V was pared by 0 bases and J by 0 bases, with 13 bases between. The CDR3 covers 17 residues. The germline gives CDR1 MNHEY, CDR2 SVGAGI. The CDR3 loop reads CASSYSGSGMSTDTQYF. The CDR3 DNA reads TGTGCCAGCAGTTACTCGGGCTCCGGGATGAGCACAGATACGCAGTATTTT.